This T cell receptor beta chain was found in a study of OX40 agonist ivuxolimab in advanced cancers. The wider study: Every 2 weeks, patients received ivuxolimab intravenously, dosed at 0.01 to 10 mg/kg. Study findings and constraints: By week 6 at 0.1 to 3.0 mg/kg, blood CD4+ and CD8+ T cells had expanded clonally.

This CDR3 spans 18 amino acids. Germline V lookup: CDR1 SGHTA, CDR2 FQGNSA. V trimming: 1 base; J trimming: 1 base; junction bases outside the gene matches: 5. Sequenced by immunoSEQ multiplex PCR; TCRdb stores in-frame clones only, minus some. This repertoire shows about 75,000 clones, about 88% found once; its top ten account for roughly 8%. As regards this clone: Its antigen is undetermined.

Source: CD4+ or CD8+ T cells sorted from blood, taken in a trial of the OX40 agonist ivuxolimab. The TCR sequence derives from an adult with an advanced solid tumor such as melanoma, head and neck, liver or kidney cancer. The chain recombines TRBV7-2 with TRBJ2-1, with 12 nucleotides matching TRBD2. The CDR3 here is CASSLVASGRGSYNEQFF. The CDR3 bases are TGTGCCAGCAGCTTAGTGGCTAGCGGGAGGGGATCCTACAATGAGCAGTTCTTC.